Shown below are 21 T cell receptor beta chains from a single sample sequenced in a study of CXCR3-negative and CXCR3-positive naive CD8 T cells. All TRB cDNA libraries came from 5' RACE performed with UMI labels. Using the 5' RACE reads, TCRdb records one entry per CDR3 protein without DNA. Seen in this sample are about 130,000 distinct CDR3 sequences; the ten most common clones hold 0.45% to 0.6%. The specimen was naive CXCR3- CD8+ T cells from blood. Subset indicated: CD45RO-CCR7+CD27+CD95- naive CD8+ T cells lacking CXCR3 (TNR3-). Receptors originate from a human donor in good health. Some clones in this sample may be carry-over from other donors' samples.

The chain's CDR3 is CASSYSIRGNQETQYF. V gene TRBV6-6 combines with J gene TRBJ2-5. This CDR3 is built from 16 residues. Germline CDR1 reads MNHNY; CDR2 reads SVGAGI (reference sequence).

The gene calls are TRBV28 and TRBJ1-1; as DNA is missing, the TRBD1 call by TCRdb cannot be tested. This CDR3 has 14 amino acids. The germline V gene has CDR1 MDHEN and CDR2 SYDVKM. Here the CDR3 reads CASSYRGGGTEAFF.

The chain couples TRBV12-3 or TRBV12-4 to TRBJ1-1; checking the TCRdb D call of TRBD1 is not possible without DNA. CDR3 size: 16 residues. The CDR3 reads CASSPTPLSGATEAFF.

CDR3 in amino acids: CASSQTTGTEAFF. The chain employs TRBV4-1 and TRBJ1-1; TCRdb designates TRBD1, a call that cannot be tested without DNA. CDR1 MGHRA and CDR2 YSYEKL come from the germline V gene. The CDR3 contains 13 residues.

The genes are TRBV7-9 and TRBJ2-7; TCRdb's D gene call, TRBD1, goes unchecked for lack of DNA. CDR3 length equals 14 residues. CDR1 is SEHNR, CDR2 FQNEAQ, per germline (reference sequence). CDR3 sequence: CASSPTSGSYEQYF.

This chain uses TRBV5-1 with TRBJ2-3; checking the TCRdb D call of TRBD1 is not possible without DNA. This CDR3 comprises 13 residues. Germline loops: CDR1 SGHRS, CDR2 YFSETQ. CDR3 loop: CASSPQGADTQYF.

J is TRBJ2-7 and V is TRBV10-2; TCRdb's assignment of TRBD1 cannot be checked, as there is no DNA. The length of the CDR3 is 12 residues. The germline CDR1 and CDR2 sequences are WSHSY and SAAADI. Here the CDR3 reads CASSDRGLEQYF.

The chain joins TRBV12-3 or TRBV12-4 to TRBJ2-1; TCRdb gives TRBD1 as the D gene, but with no DNA this cannot be confirmed. This CDR3 comprises 17 residues. The CDR3 protein is CASSPSDREVSYNEQFF.

This rearrangement joins TRBV3-1 to TRBJ2-2. Per the germline V gene, CDR1 is LGHDT and CDR2 is YNNKEL (reference sequence). This CDR3 has 14 residues. CDR3 protein: CASSIGADTGELFF.

This rearrangement joins TRBV9 to TRBJ2-7; TCRdb returns TRBD2, unconfirmable since there is no DNA. CDR3 length: 14 residues. Germline-derived CDR1 and CDR2 are SGDLS and YYNGEE. The CDR3 sequence is CASSVWTSAPEQYF.

The rearrangement uses TRBV6-6 and TRBJ2-7; TCRdb's assignment of TRBD1 cannot be checked, as there is no DNA. From germline, CDR1 is MNHNY and CDR2 SVGAGI (reference sequence). CDR3 length: 13 residues. The CDR3 region is CASRSIRDRGQYF.

V and J are TRBV4-3 and TRBJ2-7. Germline CDR1 is LGHNA and CDR2 is YSLEER. The CDR3 is made up of 17 amino acids. CDR3 residues: CASSPDLTVPDSYEQYF.

The chain combines TRBV4-2 with TRBJ2-5. The CDR3 sequence is 13 residues long. Germline CDR1 LGHNA, CDR2 YNFKEQ. CDR3 loop: CASSPLLQETQYF.

The chain couples TRBV10-3 to TRBJ1-3. The germline V gene has CDR1 ENHRY and CDR2 SYGVKD. The CDR3 has 14 residues. CDR3 in amino acids: CAISEPSSGNTIYF.

The J gene is TRBJ2-3, the V gene TRBV5-1; TCRdb gives TRBD2 as the D gene, but with no DNA this cannot be confirmed. Germline V lookup: CDR1 SGHRS, CDR2 YFSETQ. This CDR3 has 17 residues. CDR3 residues: CASSFSPGLAGTDTQYF. Drawing the rest from reference TRBV5-1 and TRBJ2-3, the complete variable domain is KAGVTQTPRYLIKTRGQQVTLSCSPISGHRSVSWYQQTPGQGLQFLFEYFSETQRNKGNFPGRFSGRQFSNSRSEMNVSTLELGDSALYLCASSFSPGLAGTDTQYFGPGTRLTVL.

The chain joins TRBV7-2 to TRBJ1-2. The germline V gene encodes CDR1 SGHTA and CDR2 FQGNSA. The CDR3 consists of 11 residues. CDR3 amino acids: CASSPADSYTF.

The chain employs TRBV4-2 and TRBJ1-6. Germline CDR1 reads LGHNA; CDR2 reads YNFKEQ. The CDR3 runs to 17 residues. CDR3 amino acids: CASSQDGRPLNNSPLHF.

The V gene is TRBV3-1, the J gene TRBJ2-5; TCRdb calls TRBD2, which cannot be checked without DNA. This CDR3 region has 15 residues. CDR1 and CDR2 from the germline V gene are LGHDT and YNNKEL (reference sequence). CDR3 in amino acids: CASSERLAEKETQYF.

The V call is TRBV24-1, the J call TRBJ2-1; TCRdb outputs TRBD1, but without DNA this stays unchecked. This CDR3 comprises 12 residues. Germline loops: CDR1 KGHDR, CDR2 SFDVKD. This CDR3 is CATTGDYNEQFF.

The chain employs TRBV7-2 and TRBJ2-6. Germline CDR1 and CDR2: SGHTA and FQGNSA. CDR3 length: 15 amino acids. The CDR3 protein is CASSPRALGANVLTF.

This sequence joins TRBV4-1 and TRBJ1-2. This CDR3 region has 16 residues. CDR1 MGHRA and CDR2 YSYEKL come from the germline V gene. The chain's CDR3 is CASSQDYRWVEGGYTF.